Below, 27 T cell receptor beta chains from the same sample are listed, as sequenced in a study of T cell changes during pregnancy in multiple sclerosis. Generated by immunoSEQ multiplex PCR, the TCRdb table keeps only in-frame clones and is missing some. The data contain tens of thousands of clones, around 94% of them seen just once; the ten biggest clones take up about 1%. The sequences come from peripheral blood, collected in the second trimester of pregnancy. These receptors were collected from a female donor in good health, enrolled as a control in a pregnancy study.

This chain joins TRBV29-1 and TRBJ1-5; 9 bases align to TRBD1. From germline, CDR1 is SQVTM and CDR2 ANQGSEA. This CDR3 contains 13 residues. The ends lost 7 bases at V and 3 bases at J; junction bases unmatched: 4. The CDR3 region has the DNA TGCAGCGCAGGGACAGGGATCAATCAGCCCCAGCATTTT. Translating it yields CSAGTGINQPQHF. Using reference TRBV29-1 and TRBJ1-5 for the parts outside the CDR3, the full variable domain is SAVISQKPSRDICQRGTSLTIQCQVDSQVTMMFWYRQQPGQSLTLIATANQGSEATYESGFVIDKFPISRPNLTFSTLTVSNMSPEDSSIYLCSAGTGINQPQHFGDGTRLSIL.

This clone was seen a single time. The V call is TRBV28, the J call TRBJ1-4, with a tentative D call TRBD1 (5 bases). The V and J ends lost 10 bases and 8 bases respectively, with 17 bases between them. The CDR3 totals 13 residues. Germline-derived CDR1 and CDR2 are MDHEN and SYDVKM. CDR3 coding DNA: TGTGCCATCCTCGGCGGGGCCGGGGAAAAACTGTTTTTT. Protein product: CAILGGAGEKLFF.

This clone was recorded once. V is TRBV2 and J is TRBJ2-1; 13 positions agree with TRBD2. The ends lost 6 bases at V and 5 bases at J; junction bases unmatched: 4. From germline, CDR1 is SNHLY and CDR2 FYNNEI. The CDR3 consists of 15 residues. The DNA for the CDR3 is TGTGCCAGCAGAGCCGGACTAGCGGGGGACAATGAGCAGTTCTTC. Its protein product is CASRAGLAGDNEQFF.

This clone has only one observation. The CDR3 loop reads CASSTTGTGVGNQPQHF. In DNA, the CDR3 is TGTGCCAGCAGCACTACCGGGACAGGGGTTGGCAATCAGCCCCAGCATTTT. The chain recombines TRBV28 with TRBJ1-5, with 10 bases identical to TRBD1. Germline trimming cut 6 bases from V and 2 bases from J; bases unmatched to any gene: 10. Germline CDR1 MDHEN, CDR2 SYDVKM. The CDR3 has 17 amino acids.

This sequence joins TRBV28 and TRBJ2-3; 8 bases align to TRBD2. The germline gives CDR1 MDHEN, CDR2 SYDVKM. The CDR3 covers 15 residues. V dropped 4 bases and J dropped 3; count of bases not matched to a gene: 6. CDR3 amino acids: CASSSPAGGTDTQYF. CDR3 nucleotides: TGTGCCAGCAGTTCCCCGGCGGGGGGAACAGATACGCAGTATTTT.

The chain uses TRBV5-1 and TRBJ2-1; the match to TRBD1 covers 10 bases. CDR1 is SGHRS, CDR2 YFSETQ, per germline. With V trimmed by 2 bases and J by 4 bases, 3 bases remained unmatched. This CDR3 has 15 residues. The CDR3 spells CASSFDRGLYNEQFF. The CDR3 DNA is TGCGCCAGCAGCTTCGACAGGGGGCTATACAATGAGCAGTTCTTC. Looking up the rest from reference TRBV5-1 and TRBJ2-1 gives the full variable domain: KAGVTQTPRYLIKTRGQQVTLSCSPISGHRSVSWYQQTPGQGLQFLFEYFSETQRNKGNFPGRFSGRQFSNSRSEMNVSTLELGDSALYLCASSFDRGLYNEQFFGPGTRLTVL.

The chain is built from TRBV28 and TRBJ2-1; no definite D call. The CDR3 has 14 residues. Germline loops: CDR1 MDHEN, CDR2 SYDVKM. Trimming pared 8 bases from V and 3 bases from J, leaving 14 bases between. The CDR3 region is CASVRSLDYNEQFF. CDR3 in DNA: TGTGCCAGCGTCCGTAGTCTTGACTACAATGAGCAGTTCTTC.

The V and J genes are TRBV7-9 and TRBJ2-7, with D maybe TRBD1 (5 bases). In germline, CDR1 is SEHNR, CDR2 FQNEAQ (reference sequence). V was clipped by 3 bases and J by 2 bases, with 14 bases between them. This CDR3 spans 15 amino acids. CDR3 bases: TGTGCCAGCAGCTTCGGCGTGACAGCCCCCTACGAGCAGTACTTC. Protein: CASSFGVTAPYEQYF.

J is TRBJ2-4 and V is TRBV5-1; tentatively, D is TRBD2 (5 bases). The V end was cut by 1 base, the J end by 2 bases, with 10 bases between. This CDR3 has 15 residues. Germline V gene sequence: CDR1 SGHRS, CDR2 YFSETQ. The CDR3 spells CASSLTTTTKNIQYF. For the CDR3, the DNA is TGCGCCAGCAGCTTGACGACTACCACCAAAAACATTCAGTACTTC.

The rearrangement joins TRBV28 to TRBJ2-2; 9 bases match TRBD2. Germline V gene data show CDR1 as MDHEN and CDR2 as SYDVKM. Trimming cost V 5 bases and J 5 bases; bases outside gene matches: 9. The CDR3 runs 16 residues. CDR3 sequence (DNA): TGTGCCAGCAGTCCCCCAGCGGGAGGAGGAACCGGGGAGCTGTTTTTT. Translating gives CASSPPAGGGTGELFF.

This chain joins TRBV27 and TRBJ1-5, with D unclear. CDR3 length equals 16 residues. V lost 7 bases and J 0 bases, leaving 16 bases between the germline ends. Germline V gives CDR1 MNHEY, CDR2 SMNVEV (reference sequence). CDR3: CASMSLGRVSNQPQHF. CDR3 DNA sequence: TGTGCCAGCATGTCGCTAGGGAGAGTTAGCAATCAGCCCCAGCATTTT.

The chain recombines TRBV5-1 with TRBJ2-1; 12 positions match TRBD2. V dropped 4 bases and J dropped 0; count of bases not matched to a gene: 11. Germline CDR1 and CDR2: SGHRS and YFSETQ. CDR3 size: 19 residues. CDR3 coding DNA: TGCGCCAGCAGCGGGGGACTAGCGGGCCTCCTAAGCTCCTACAATGAGCAGTTCTTC. Translated: CASSGGLAGLLSSYNEQFF.

This chain joins TRBV13 and TRBJ2-7; 9 nucleotides align to TRBD2. Trimming took 5 bases from V and 5 from J; bases not matched to a gene: 10. This CDR3 contains 15 residues. The germline CDR1 and CDR2 sequences are PRHDT and FYEKMQ (reference sequence). CDR3 sequence (DNA): TGTGCCAGCAGCCCCTCAGCGGGAGGCAAGGACGAGCAGTACTTC. This codes for CASSPSAGGKDEQYF.

V usage is TRBV6-5 and J usage is TRBJ1-5, with a tentative D call TRBD1 (5 bases). The V and J ends lost 6 bases and 6 bases respectively, with 12 bases between them. The CDR3 has 13 residues. Germline assignment: CDR1 MNHEY and CDR2 SVGAGI. CDR3 nucleotide sequence: TGTGCCAGCAGAAGGGGCCCCGGTCAGCCCCAGCATTTT. Translation: CASRRGPGQPQHF.

V is TRBV19 and J is TRBJ2-1; 8 bases agree with TRBD1. J gave up 0 bases and V 6 bases, and 4 bases lay outside the gene matches. CDR3 length: 15 residues. Germline CDR1 reads LNHDA; CDR2 reads SQIVND (reference sequence). The DNA for the CDR3 is TGTGCCAGTAGGCGGGACAGGAGCTCCTACAATGAGCAGTTCTTC. It translates to CASRRDRSSYNEQFF.

The J gene is TRBJ2-3, the V gene TRBV5-1, with D unclear. The germline CDR1 and CDR2 sequences are SGHRS and YFSETQ. The CDR3 consists of 16 residues. Trimming removed 0 bases from V and 1 base from J, with 12 bases in between. CDR3 sequence: CASSLGTAAGTDTQYF. DNA for the CDR3: TGCGCCAGCAGCTTGGGTACGGCGGCGGGCACAGATACGCAGTATTTT.

The rearrangement uses TRBV28 and TRBJ2-3, with 10 bases lining up with TRBD2. The CDR3 consists of 15 residues. Germline-derived CDR1 and CDR2 are MDHEN and SYDVKM. The V segment lost 11 bases and the J segment 4 bases; nucleotides outside the gene matches: 12. The CDR3 region has the DNA TGTGCCGCCAACGCCGGGACTAGCGTTTCAGATACGCAGTATTTT. Its protein product is CAANAGTSVSDTQYF.

The chain employs TRBV27 and TRBJ2-2, with unresolved D. The CDR3 sequence is 12 residues long. Germline V gene lookup returns CDR1 MNHEY and CDR2 SMNVEV (reference sequence). This chain's CDR3 is CAAQDNTGELFF. Here the CDR3 DNA reads TGTGCAGCTCAGGATAACACCGGGGAGCTGTTTTTT.

CDR3 DNA sequence: TGTGCCAGCAGCTTACCTAGCGGAAGCTCCTACGAGCAGTACTTC. This gives the protein CASSLPSGSSYEQYF. This chain joins TRBV7-8 and TRBJ2-7, with 7 bases aligning to TRBD2. This CDR3 has 15 amino acids. CDR1 is SGHVS, CDR2 FQNEAQ, per germline. V lost 2 bases and J lost 0; bases outside the gene matches: 4.

The rearrangement joins TRBV9 to TRBJ1-1; 9 nucleotides agree with TRBD1. V shed 4 bases, J shed 4 bases, and the junction held 11 bases outside the gene matches. This CDR3 is 16 amino acids long. CDR1 SGDLS and CDR2 YYNGEE come from the germline V gene. For the CDR3, the DNA is TGTGCCAGCAGCCGATATGCGGGACAGGGAGGCACTGAAGCTTTCTTT. Its protein product is CASSRYAGQGGTEAFF.

J is TRBJ2-7 and V is TRBV6-5, with a weak D call TRBD2 (6 bases). The germline CDR1 and CDR2 sequences are MNHEY and SVGAGI. Trimming left V 8 bases short and J 0 bases short, with 11 bases between. This CDR3 spans 13 amino acids. In DNA, the CDR3 is TGTGCCAGCGGGGTAGCGGTCTCCTACGAGCAGTACTTC. Protein sequence: CASGVAVSYEQYF.

For this clone: The same CDR3 also results from other DNA sequences found in this sample. The V and J genes are TRBV7-2 and TRBJ2-5; 8 bases match TRBD1. Per germline, CDR1 SGHTA and CDR2 FQGNSA. V lost 3 bases and J lost 1; bases outside the gene matches: 1. The CDR3 has 14 amino acids. CDR3 nucleotide sequence: TGTGCCAGCAGCTTGGACAGGGCCCAAGAGACCCAGTACTTC. Amino acid sequence: CASSLDRAQETQYF.

V is TRBV28 and J is TRBJ2-1; 14 nucleotides agree with TRBD2. Trimming cost V 4 bases and J 7 bases; bases outside gene matches: 18. Looked up from germline, CDR1 is MDHEN and CDR2 is SYDVKM. This CDR3 is 20 amino acids long. The DNA for the CDR3 is TGTGCCAGCAGTTATCCTCCCTGGGGACTAGCGGGAGTTAAGATGAATGAGCAGTTCTTC. This sequence encodes CASSYPPWGLAGVKMNEQFF.

The V call is TRBV30, the J call TRBJ2-7, with TRBD1 matching over 10 bases. The V gene's germline CDR1 is GTSNPN and CDR2 SVGIG (reference sequence). The V segment lost 0 bases and the J segment 5 bases; nucleotides outside the gene matches: 10. The CDR3 is 16 amino acids. The CDR3 sequence is CAWSVRRGQGIDEQYF. In nucleotides, the CDR3 is TGTGCCTGGAGTGTACGTCGGGGACAGGGGATCGACGAGCAGTACTTC.

About this clone: Mismatch with germline at one junction end may stem from a read error. This chain uses TRBV5-6 with TRBJ2-4; D is possibly TRBD1 (5 bases). Germline values: CDR1 SGHDT, CDR2 YYEEEE. The CDR3 consists of 14 residues. CDR3 amino acids: CANSQGRAINIQYF. In DNA, the CDR3 is TGTGCCAACAGCCAGGGTAGGGCCATAAACATTCAGTACTTC.

V gene TRBV30 combines with J gene TRBJ1-2, with 7 bases lining up with TRBD1. V shed 5 bases, J shed 4 bases, and the junction held 13 bases outside the gene matches. The CDR3 extends over 15 amino acids. CDR1 and CDR2 from the germline V gene are GTSNPN and SVGIG (reference sequence). The CDR3 DNA is TGTGCCTGGTTGGAACGGGACAGCTATTCCTATGGCTACACCTTC. Residues: CAWLERDSYSYGYTF. Full variable domain (rest looked up from reference TRBV30 and TRBJ1-2): SQTIHQWPATLVQPVGSPLSLECTVEGTSNPNLYWYRQAAGRGLQLLFYSVGIGQISSEVPQNLSASRPQDRQFILSSKKLLLSDSGFYLCAWLERDSYSYGYTFGSGTRLTVV.

The chain combines TRBV10-3 with TRBJ1-1; 7 bases line up with TRBD1. There are 11 residues in the CDR3. The ends lost 11 bases at V and 9 bases at J; junction bases unmatched: 9. Germline V lookup: CDR1 ENHRY, CDR2 SYGVKD. CDR3 region: CAGRTGRQAFF. DNA for the CDR3: TGTGCCGGAAGGACAGGACGGCAAGCTTTCTTT.